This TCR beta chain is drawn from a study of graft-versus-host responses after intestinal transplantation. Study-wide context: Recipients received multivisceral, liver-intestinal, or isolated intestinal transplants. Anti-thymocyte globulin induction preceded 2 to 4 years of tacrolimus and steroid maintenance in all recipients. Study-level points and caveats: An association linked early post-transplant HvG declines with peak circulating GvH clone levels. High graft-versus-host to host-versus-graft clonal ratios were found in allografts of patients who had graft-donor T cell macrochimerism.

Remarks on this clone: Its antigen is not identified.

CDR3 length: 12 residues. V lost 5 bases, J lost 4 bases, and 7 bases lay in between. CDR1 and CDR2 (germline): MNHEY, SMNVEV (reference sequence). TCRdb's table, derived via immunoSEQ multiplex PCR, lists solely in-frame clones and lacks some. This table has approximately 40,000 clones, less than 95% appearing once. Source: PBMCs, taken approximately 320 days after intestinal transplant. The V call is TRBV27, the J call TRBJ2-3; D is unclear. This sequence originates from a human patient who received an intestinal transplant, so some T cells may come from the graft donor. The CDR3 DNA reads TGTGCCAGCAGTCCAAACCCAGATACGCAGTATTTT. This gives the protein CASSPNPDTQYF.